This T cell receptor beta chain was documented in a study of T cell clonotyping in hematopoietic cell transplantation (dated by TCRdb to 2020 to 2023). About the investigation overall: Pretransplant samples from recipients were collected after cytoreduction. A total of some 140 blood samples were gathered in the study from under 40 consecutive transplant recipients along with their related donors. Recruitment of patients was conducted between late 2015 and January 2017, and follow-up was continued until late 2020 or death.

The label giving this sample's time point can be read as: recipient sample about 28 days before transplant, after cytoreduction. Blood from recipients was drawn roughly 28 days before transplant, then again at days 30, 100 and 180 after transplant. Using Nuclei Lysis Solution, genomic DNA was extracted from unfractionated peripheral blood mononuclear cells that were either fresh or cryopreserved. A remark on this clone: Its antigen remains undetermined. One base away there is no much larger clone; base qualities are not given.

At the junction V is shortened by 6 bases and J by 0 bases, with 11 bases in between. The cysteine opens and the phenylalanine closes a CDR3 of 14 amino acids. Only the CDR3 region is kept as DNA, spanning 42 bases read in frame from base 1. Reading the germline V gene gives CDR1 SNHLY and CDR2 FYNNEI. The research as a whole found: Sample size was limited, and cells were not sorted, so CD4 and CD8 repertoire contributions could not be separated. Donor and pretransplant recipient Inverse Simpson Index values predicted broader posttransplant TCR repertoire diversity. Recipient repertoires showed only a small fraction of overlap with donor repertoires, and over 95% appeared de novo at the given depth. After transplant, TCR diversity in recipients dropped, and pathologically expanded clonotypes climbed progressively between day 30 and day 180.

With the immunoSEQ assay, which is a bias-controlled multiplex PCR relying on V- and J-specific primers, TCR beta CDR3 regions were amplified from genomic DNA. In a second PCR step, a proprietary barcode and Illumina adapter sequences were attached to the CDR3 amplicons. An Illumina MiSeq instrument was used to sequence the CDR3 libraries. Concerning the study's data processing: Export and quality control were handled in immunoSEQ Analyzer 3.0, while downstream analyses relied on R Bioconductor and Immunarch. Repertoire metrics were calculated using only productive rearrangements within the normalized downsampled data set. In the normalized cohort, clonotypes with more than 5 templates were defined as pathologically expanded. The Inverse Simpson Index served as the measure of repertoire diversity. CMV-specificity analyses were carried out on the non-normalized data set to capture all clonotypes. The immuneACCESS repertoire file appears here via TCRdb, limited to in-frame rearrangements. These files lack a portion of the clones; in checked studies, under half of the deficit traces to unresolved V genes, and the cause of the others is not known. V, J and clone size are those of that table, while D and trimming were read from the DNA. For this sample the table gives 8,900 or so clones, of which roughly 87% were detected only once. The ten biggest clones cover 25% to 30% of the sample.

Sequences were derived from peripheral blood mononuclear cells, sampled before stem cell transplant. The sequence came from an older woman with acute myeloid leukemia. Some clones in this sample may be carry-over from other donors' samples. The receptor chain draws on TRBV2 and TRBJ1-1; the D gene is not confidently resolved. The CDR3 loop reads CASRPTALNTEAFF. DNA sequence: TGTGCCAGCAGGCCAACCGCATTGAACACTGAAGCTTTCTTT.